This T cell receptor (beta chain) was recovered during a study of blood T cells in healthy people across ages. Primers used in a second PCR of roughly 7 to 11 cycles were a sample-barcoded 5' primer and a J-beta primer mix. From the 5' RACE reads, TCRdb called clonotypes with MiXCR, one entry per CDR3 protein. The sample has around 780,000 distinct CDR3 sequences; about 61% are singletons. Ten or more counts support this clonotype. This CDR3 is built from 13 residues. CDR1 and CDR2 from the germline V gene are ENHRY and SYGVKD. Germline trimming cut 7 bases from V and 3 bases from J; bases unmatched to any gene: 5.

The sequenced sample was blood. The chain uses TRBV10-3 and TRBJ1-2; 7 nucleotides agree with TRBD1. This sequence originates from a man in his forties in good health. This CDR3 is CAITTQGDYGYTF. The CDR3 DNA reads TGTGCCATCACTACGCAGGGGGACTATGGCTACACCTTC.